This is a list of T cell receptor beta chains from one sample in a study of blood T cells in healthy people across ages. TCRdb itself ran the 5' RACE reads through MiXCR, one entry per CDR3 protein. The table shows approximately 760,000 distinct CDR3 sequences, with roughly 25% occurring only once. These data also formed part of another study, on T cells of mothers and their children.

The specimen was blood. The receptors shown here come from a boy aged 5-17 years in good health. The CDR3 runs from the conserved cysteine through the conserved F or W. The D gene is left open where the match is weak. Size is omitted from some rows. Given values are once, few, many or a class for expanded clones.

TRBV5-1	few	TRBJ1-5	NA	TGCGCCAGCAGCTTGAGAGGGGGTCGACAGCCCCAGCATTTT	CASSLRGGRQPQHF
TRBV4-1	NA	TRBJ2-3	NA	TGCGCCAGCAGCCAGCATAGCGCCCAACGAACGTATTTT	CASSQHSAQRTYF
TRBV5-4	NA	TRBJ1-1	NA	TGTGCCAGCAGCTTTCTCCCAAACACTGAAGCTTTCTTT	CASSFLPNTEAFF
TRBV3-1	NA	TRBJ2-5	NA	TGTGCCAGCAGTCATCCAGCGACACAAGAGACCCAGTACTTC	CASSHPATQETQYF
TRBV7-6	NA	TRBJ2-1	NA	TGTGCCAGCAGCCCAGGGGACGGCCTAAGCTCCTACAATGAGCAGTTCTTC	CASSPGDGLSSYNEQFF
TRBV5-1	few	TRBJ1-2	TRBD1	TGCGCCAGCAGCTCCCGGGACAGGGCTCTCGGCTACACCTTC	CASSSRDRALGYTF
TRBV25-1	NA	TRBJ1-5	NA	TGTGCCAGCAGTGAATCGACAGAAAATCAGCCCCAGCATTTT	CASSESTENQPQHF
TRBV28	NA	TRBJ2-7	TRBD2	TGTGCCAGCAGTTTTAGGCGGGAGATTCACTACGAGCAGTACTTC	CASSFRREIHYEQYF
TRBV20-1	few	TRBJ2-7	TRBD1	TGCAGTGCTAGAGCAATAGGACAGGGTGACTCCTACGAGCAGTACTTC	CSARAIGQGDSYEQYF
TRBV20-1	many	TRBJ2-3	NA	TGCAGTGTACGACAGAGCTCCACAGATACGCAGTATTTT	CSVRQSSTDTQYF
TRBV28	few	TRBJ2-4	TRBD1	TGTGCCAGCAGCCCTGGACAGGGGGCTTGGGGCATTCAGTACTTC	CASSPGQGAWGIQYF
TRBV5-1	few	TRBJ2-5	NA	TGCGCCAGCAGCTTGCGGGGTGCGCAAGAGACCCAGTACTTC	CASSLRGAQETQYF
TRBV29-1	NA	TRBJ2-5	TRBD2	TGCAGCGTGACGACTAGCGGGGGGGCCGGGACCCAGTACTTC	CSVTTSGGAGTQYF
TRBV14	NA	TRBJ2-1	NA	TGTGCCAGCAGCCAAGATAACAGCAATGAGCAGTTCTTC	CASSQDNSNEQFF
TRBV19	few	TRBJ2-7	NA	TGTGCCAGTAGTATAGAAGGGGGCGAGCAGTACTTC	CASSIEGGEQYF
TRBV7-2	few	TRBJ2-4	TRBD2	TGTGCCAGCAGCCCGGGACTAGCGGCCAAAAACATTCAGTACTTC	CASSPGLAAKNIQYF
TRBV9	many	TRBJ2-2	TRBD1	TGTGCCAGCAGCGTAGAAACTGGGACAGGGGACACCGGGGAGCTGTTTTTT	CASSVETGTGDTGELFF
TRBV12-3/TRBV12-4	NA	TRBJ2-7	NA	TGTGCCAGCAGTTCGGACATTTACGAGCAGTACTTC	CASSSDIYEQYF
TRBV7-8	NA	TRBJ2-7	TRBD2	TGTGCCAGCAGTCGACTAGCGGGAGGTAGATCCTACGAGCAGTACTTC	CASSRLAGGRSYEQYF
TRBV7-3	once	TRBJ2-1	NA	TGTGCCAGCAGCTTATTGCGGATACCTAGCTCCTACAATGAGCAGTTCTTC	CASSLLRIPSSYNEQFF
TRBV18	few	TRBJ1-3	NA	TGTGCCAGCTCACAGCTACAGGGAGAGGCTGGAAACACCATATATTTT	CASSQLQGEAGNTIYF
TRBV29-1	NA	TRBJ2-5	NA	TGCAGCGTCGCCAAGAACGGTGGGGAGACCCAGTACTTC	CSVAKNGGETQYF
TRBV7-3	NA	TRBJ2-5	TRBD2	TGTGCCAGCAGCTTTGGACTAGCGGGGACAGAGACCCAGTACTTC	CASSFGLAGTETQYF
TRBV6-2/TRBV6-3	few	TRBJ1-1	NA	TGTGCCAGCAGGGACTTGCCGAACACTGAAGCTTTCTTT	CASRDLPNTEAFF
TRBV2	NA	TRBJ2-2	NA	TGTGCCAGCAGTGTAATCCCCCTAGCGAACACCGGGGAGCTGTTTTTT	CASSVIPLANTGELFF
TRBV6-5	NA	TRBJ1-1	NA	TGTGCCAGCAGTTATGAGGTGGAGTCGGTTGAAGCTTTCTTT	CASSYEVESVEAFF
TRBV21-1	few	TRBJ1-5	NA	TGTGCCAGCAGCAAAGCTAGGGCAGATAGCGGGACTCAGCCCCAGCATTTT	CASSKARADSGTQPQHF
TRBV3-1	NA	TRBJ2-3	NA	TGTGCCAGCAGCCAAGGCACCGGGTGGAAAGATACGCAGTATTTT	CASSQGTGWKDTQYF
TRBV12-3/TRBV12-4	few	TRBJ1-2	NA	TGTGCCAGCAAGCCGGGAGCTCAGGTAGAGGGCTACACCTTC	CASKPGAQVEGYTF
TRBV7-3	many	TRBJ1-1	NA	TGTGCCAGCAGCTTAACGTTAGGTAACACTGAAGCTTTCTTT	CASSLTLGNTEAFF
TRBV7-9	many	TRBJ2-5	NA	TGTGCCAGCAGCTTAGTCGGAGTACAAGAGACCCAGTACTTC	CASSLVGVQETQYF
TRBV12-5	NA	TRBJ2-2	NA	TGTGCTAGTGGTTTGTGGGGGGGCCGAGATACCGGGGAGCTGTTTTTT	CASGLWGGRDTGELFF
TRBV12-3/TRBV12-4	NA	TRBJ2-7	NA	TGTGCCAGCAGTTTGAGACATGGCTACGAGCAGTACTTC	CASSLRHGYEQYF
TRBV14	NA	TRBJ2-1	NA	TGTGCCAGCAGCCAAGATATTAACAGGGCAGGTGATGAGCAGTTCTTC	CASSQDINRAGDEQFF
TRBV27	few	TRBJ2-7	NA	TGTGCCAGCAGTTTACGGCTAGCAGTCCCCTACGAGCAGTACTTC	CASSLRLAVPYEQYF
TRBV16	NA	TRBJ1-4	NA	TGTGCCAGCAGAAATTTGGGTGGTGAAAAACTGTTTTTT	CASRNLGGEKLFF
TRBV20-1	NA	TRBJ2-1	NA	TGCAGTGCTCGGACGGGGGTCAGCTCCTACAATGAGCAGTTCTTC	CSARTGVSSYNEQFF
TRBV29-1	NA	TRBJ2-7	NA	TGCAGCGTTTTTACAGGGAAGGCCTACGAGCAGTACTTC	CSVFTGKAYEQYF
TRBV9	NA	TRBJ2-5	NA	TGTGCCAGCAGCGTAGATGGGAGGGGGGAGACCCAGTACTTC	CASSVDGRGETQYF
TRBV10-1	NA	TRBJ2-1	NA	TGCGCCAGCAGTCGGGCAAACAATGAGCAGTTCTTC	CASSRANNEQFF
TRBV20-1	NA	TRBJ1-2	TRBD1	TGCAGTGCTCCGGACAGGAATAACTATGGCTACACCTTC	CSAPDRNNYGYTF
TRBV20-1	few	TRBJ1-4	TRBD1	TGCAGTGTTGGACAGGGAGGTGAAAAACTGTTTTTT	CSVGQGGEKLFF
TRBV4-1	few	TRBJ2-5	TRBD2	TGCGCCAGCAGCCAAGGCCCTAGCGGGAGGATCCTCGGGGAGACCCAGTACTTC	CASSQGPSGRILGETQYF
TRBV5-5	few	TRBJ2-2	TRBD1	TGTGCCAGCAGCTTGGCGGGACAGGGGTTTTCCGGGGAGCTGTTTTTT	CASSLAGQGFSGELFF
TRBV7-2	NA	TRBJ1-4	NA	TGTGCCAGCAGCTTATATGGGGGGACGGCAAAACTGTTTTTT	CASSLYGGTAKLFF
TRBV24-1	few	TRBJ2-2	NA	TGTGCCACCAGACGGTCCGAGACCGGGGAGCTGTTTTTT	CATRRSETGELFF
TRBV7-3	NA	TRBJ2-1	NA	TGTGCCAGCAGCTTAACCCCTAGCGATGACTATGAGCAGTTCTTC	CASSLTPSDDYEQFF
TRBV7-9	few	TRBJ2-5	TRBD1	TGTGCCAGCAGCTCAGGGGGCGAAAAGACCCAGTACTTC	CASSSGGEKTQYF
TRBV7-8	few	TRBJ2-5	NA	TGTGCCAGCAGCGGGCAGCCTCAAGAGACCCAGTACTTC	CASSGQPQETQYF
TRBV6-5	many	TRBJ2-5	TRBD2	TGTGCCAGCAGTTTCGGACTAGCGGAGCAAGAGACCCAGTACTTC	CASSFGLAEQETQYF
TRBV2	NA	TRBJ2-7	TRBD1	TGTGCCAGCAGTGTAACTCCGGGACAGGGGGGCCACGAGCAGTACTTC	CASSVTPGQGGHEQYF
TRBV4-2	NA	TRBJ2-5	NA	TGTGCCAGCAGGACGGACCTAGGGGAGACCCAGTACTTC	CASRTDLGETQYF
TRBV20-1	NA	TRBJ2-2	NA	TGCAGTGCTAGACAGGGCGCCGGGGAGCTGTTTTTT	CSARQGAGELFF